A selection of T cell receptor beta chains follows, all from one sample in a study of PD-L1 blockade in urothelial cancer. Produced via immunoSEQ multiplex PCR; TCRdb's table is partial and in-frame only. The sample lists 45,000 to 60,000 clones; approximately 90% were seen once. Sequenced here: PBMCs, sampled around atezolizumab (anti-PD-L1) treatment. These receptors all come from a man between 60 and 75 years old with urothelial cancer. Each CDR3 is given with its conserved first and last residue. Part of the rows lack a size; the others show once, few, many or a class for expanded clones.

J: TRBJ2-7
size: .
V: TRBV7-9
CDR3: CASSMAGGSNEQYF

J: TRBJ2-3
size: .
V: TRBV5-1
CDR3: CASSLGSGYTDTQYF

J: TRBJ1-4
size: few
V: TRBV30
CDR3: CAWSRVGQTNEKLFF

J: TRBJ2-7
size: .
V: TRBV4-1
CDR3: CASSQGQGKVHEQYF

J: TRBJ1-5
size: .
V: TRBV2
CDR3: CASSEWDRVNQPQHF

J: TRBJ1-5
size: few
V: TRBV19
CDR3: CASSPRDRGSNQPQHF

J: TRBJ2-2
size: .
V: TRBV5-1
CDR3: CASSLGSAGIHAGELFF

J: TRBJ2-2
size: .
V: TRBV19
CDR3: CASSTLGTSGNTGELFF

J: TRBJ2-3
size: .
V: TRBV19
CDR3: CASSIGTRYTDTQYF

J: TRBJ2-3
size: few
V: TRBV2
CDR3: CASRKGQPTDTQYF

J: TRBJ2-7
size: .
V: TRBV6-5
CDR3: CASRTPKITYEQYF

J: TRBJ1-1
size: .
V: TRBV7-2
CDR3: CASSLRRGTEAFF

J: TRBJ2-1
size: .
V: TRBV9
CDR3: CASSPGLSSYNEQFF

J: TRBJ1-1
size: .
V: TRBV10-3
CDR3: CAISDPGTGATEAFF

J: TRBJ2-7
size: few
V: TRBV7-2
CDR3: CASSRSWASGSGEQYF

J: TRBJ2-2
size: .
V: TRBV27
CDR3: CASSLQGAKTGELFF

J: TRBJ2-5
size: once
V: TRBV5-1
CDR3: CASSPGGVETQYF

J: TRBJ1-1
size: .
V: TRBV18
CDR3: CASSPPGAANTEAFF

J: TRBJ2-7
size: .
V: TRBV7-7
CDR3: CASSPTGSNEQYF

J: TRBJ1-2
size: .
V: TRBV29-1
CDR3: CSGSTGSGGYTF

J: TRBJ1-2
size: .
V: TRBV5-1
CDR3: CASSSTTGNSYGYTF

J: TRBJ1-4
size: .
V: TRBV6-1
CDR3: CASREQATNEKLFF

J: TRBJ1-4
size: .
V: TRBV5-1
CDR3: CASSLWGQGGSEKLFF

J: TRBJ2-5
size: .
V: TRBV5-6
CDR3: CASSLVGGQETQYF